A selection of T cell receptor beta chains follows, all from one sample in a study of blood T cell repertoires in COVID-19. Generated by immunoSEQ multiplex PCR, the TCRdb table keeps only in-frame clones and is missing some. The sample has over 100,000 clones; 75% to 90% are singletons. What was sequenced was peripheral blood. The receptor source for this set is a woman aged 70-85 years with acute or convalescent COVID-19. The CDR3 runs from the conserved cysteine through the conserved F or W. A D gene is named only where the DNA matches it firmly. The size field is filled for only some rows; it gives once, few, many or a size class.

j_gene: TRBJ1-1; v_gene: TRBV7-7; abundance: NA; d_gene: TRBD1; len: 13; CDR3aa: CASSSDRDTEAFF; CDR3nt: TGTGCCAGCAGTTCCGACAGGGACACTGAAGCTTTCTTT
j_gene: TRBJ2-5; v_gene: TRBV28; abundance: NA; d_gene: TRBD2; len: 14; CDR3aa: CASSEAGGRETQYF; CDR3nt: TGTGCCAGCAGTGAAGCGGGAGGGAGAGAGACCCAGTACTTC
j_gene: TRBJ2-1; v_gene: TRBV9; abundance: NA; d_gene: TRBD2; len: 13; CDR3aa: CASSGGLHNEQFF; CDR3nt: TGTGCCAGCAGCGGGGGACTACACAATGAGCAGTTCTTC
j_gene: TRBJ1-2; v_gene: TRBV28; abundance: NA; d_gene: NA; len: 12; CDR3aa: CASSPSVRGYTF; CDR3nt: TGTGCCAGCAGTCCTTCGGTGAGAGGCTACACCTTC
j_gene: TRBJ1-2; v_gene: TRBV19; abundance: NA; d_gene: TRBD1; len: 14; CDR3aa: CASSSQGTVYGYTF; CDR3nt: TGTGCCAGTAGTTCACAGGGGACGGTCTATGGCTACACCTTC
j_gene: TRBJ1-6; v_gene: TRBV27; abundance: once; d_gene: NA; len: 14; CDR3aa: CASSLTGREAPLHF; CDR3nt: TGTGCCAGCAGCTTGACAGGTAGAGAGGCACCCCTCCACTTT
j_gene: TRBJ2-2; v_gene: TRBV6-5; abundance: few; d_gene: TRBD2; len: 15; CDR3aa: CASRRGLAGTGELFF; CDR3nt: TGTGCCAGCAGGAGGGGACTAGCGGGAACCGGGGAGCTGTTTTTT
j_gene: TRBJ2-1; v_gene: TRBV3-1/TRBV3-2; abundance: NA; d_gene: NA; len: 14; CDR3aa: CASSQVLPGDEQFF; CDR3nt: TGTGCCAGCAGCCAAGTATTGCCCGGGGATGAGCAGTTCTTC
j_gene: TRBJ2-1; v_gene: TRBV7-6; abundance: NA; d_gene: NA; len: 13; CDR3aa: CASSLWQINEQFF; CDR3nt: TGTGCCAGCAGCTTATGGCAGATCAATGAGCAGTTCTTC
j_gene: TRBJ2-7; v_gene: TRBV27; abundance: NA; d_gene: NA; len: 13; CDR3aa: CASSLTSSYEQYF; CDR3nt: TGTGCCAGCAGTCTGACTAGTTCCTACGAGCAGTACTTC
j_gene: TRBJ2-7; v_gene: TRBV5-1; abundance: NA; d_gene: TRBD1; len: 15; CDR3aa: CASSLQGQATYEQYF; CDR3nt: TGCGCCAGCAGCTTGCAAGGACAGGCGACCTACGAGCAGTACTTC
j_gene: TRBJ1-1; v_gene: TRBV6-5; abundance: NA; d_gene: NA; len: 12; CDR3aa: CASSIRGEEAFF; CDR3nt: TGTGCCAGCAGTATCAGGGGCGAGGAAGCTTTCTTT
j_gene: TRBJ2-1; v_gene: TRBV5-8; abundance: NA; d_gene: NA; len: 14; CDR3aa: CASKRTGGGNEQFF; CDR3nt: TGTGCCAGCAAGCGTACAGGGGGAGGGAATGAGCAGTTCTTC
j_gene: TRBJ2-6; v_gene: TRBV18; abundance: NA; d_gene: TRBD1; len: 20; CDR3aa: CASSPWLRDRASSGANVLTF; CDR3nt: TGTGCCAGCTCACCTTGGCTCCGGGACAGGGCATCCTCTGGGGCCAACGTCCTGACTTTC
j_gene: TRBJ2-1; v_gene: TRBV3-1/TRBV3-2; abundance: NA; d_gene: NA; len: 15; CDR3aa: CASSPRSRSYNEQFF; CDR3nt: TGTGCCAGCAGCCCCCGGTCCCGCTCCTACAATGAGCAGTTCTTC
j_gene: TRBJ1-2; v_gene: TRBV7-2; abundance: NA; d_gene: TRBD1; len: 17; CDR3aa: CASSYISGQVNYYGYTF; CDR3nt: TGTGCCAGCAGCTACATTTCGGGACAGGTCAACTACTATGGCTACACCTTC
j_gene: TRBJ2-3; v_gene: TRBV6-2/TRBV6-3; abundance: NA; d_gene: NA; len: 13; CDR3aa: CASSYERTDTQYF; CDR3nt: TGTGCCAGCAGTTACGAGCGCACAGATACGCAGTATTTT
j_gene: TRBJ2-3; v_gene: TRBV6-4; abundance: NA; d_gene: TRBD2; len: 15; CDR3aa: CASSPIAGVTDTQYF; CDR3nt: TGTGCCAGCAGCCCGATAGCGGGGGTCACAGATACGCAGTATTTT
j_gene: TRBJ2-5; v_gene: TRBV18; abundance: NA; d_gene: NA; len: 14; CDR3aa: CASSRMGAQETQYF; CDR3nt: TGTGCCAGCTCAAGGATGGGGGCGCAAGAGACCCAGTACTTC
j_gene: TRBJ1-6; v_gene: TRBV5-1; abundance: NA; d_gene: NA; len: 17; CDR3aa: CASSPGNSRGWGSPLHF; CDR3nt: TGCGCCAGCAGCCCGGGAAATTCCCGGGGTTGGGGTTCACCCCTCCACTTT
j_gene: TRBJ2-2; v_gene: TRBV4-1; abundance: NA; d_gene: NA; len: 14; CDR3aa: CASSHPVEGGELFF; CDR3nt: TGCGCCAGCAGCCACCCGGTCGAGGGCGGGGAGCTGTTTTTT
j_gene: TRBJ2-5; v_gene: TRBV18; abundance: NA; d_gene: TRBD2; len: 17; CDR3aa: CASSPGVARGGLETQYF; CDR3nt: TGTGCCAGCTCACCAGGGGTCGCGCGGGGGGGCCTGGAGACCCAGTACTTC
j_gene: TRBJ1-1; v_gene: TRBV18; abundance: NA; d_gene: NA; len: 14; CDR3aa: CASSPQGDNTEAFF; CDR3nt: TGTGCCAGCTCACCTCAGGGTGATAACACTGAAGCTTTCTTT
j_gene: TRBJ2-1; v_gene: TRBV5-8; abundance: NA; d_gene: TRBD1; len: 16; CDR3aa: CASSKIGQGVGNEQFF; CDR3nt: TGTGCCAGCAGCAAAATTGGGCAGGGGGTAGGGAATGAGCAGTTCTTC
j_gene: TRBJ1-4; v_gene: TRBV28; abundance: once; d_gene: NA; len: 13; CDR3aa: CASRRQWNEKLFF; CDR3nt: TGTGCCAGCCGGCGACAGTGGAATGAAAAACTGTTTTTT
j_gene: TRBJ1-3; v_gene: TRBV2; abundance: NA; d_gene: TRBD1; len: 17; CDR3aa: CASSERGGGRSGNTIYF; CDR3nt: TGTGCCAGCAGTGAGAGAGGAGGGGGCCGCTCTGGAAACACCATATATTTT
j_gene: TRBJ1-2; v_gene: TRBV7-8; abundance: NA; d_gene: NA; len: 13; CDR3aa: CASSRGVNYGYTF; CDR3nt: TGTGCCAGCAGCCGAGGAGTCAACTATGGCTACACCTTC
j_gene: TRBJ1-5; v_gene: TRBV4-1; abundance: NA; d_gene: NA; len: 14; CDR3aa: CASSQSRLDQPQHF; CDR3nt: TGCGCCAGCAGCCAAAGTCGGCTAGATCAGCCCCAGCATTTT
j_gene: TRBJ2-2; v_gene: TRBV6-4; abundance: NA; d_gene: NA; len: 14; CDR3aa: CASSPEADTGELFF; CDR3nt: TGTGCCAGCAGTCCCGAGGCGGACACCGGGGAGCTGTTTTTT
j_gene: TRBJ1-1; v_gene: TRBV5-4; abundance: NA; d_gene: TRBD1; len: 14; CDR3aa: CASSSGQGRTEAFF; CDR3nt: TGTGCCAGCAGCTCCGGACAGGGGAGGACTGAAGCTTTCTTT
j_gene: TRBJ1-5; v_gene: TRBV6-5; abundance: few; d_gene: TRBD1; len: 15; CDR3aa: CASSTGQGSNQPQHF; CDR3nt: TGTGCCAGCAGTACCGGACAGGGTAGCAATCAGCCCCAGCATTTT
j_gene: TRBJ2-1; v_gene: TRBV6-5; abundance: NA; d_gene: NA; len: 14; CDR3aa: CASSLTQAVNEQFF; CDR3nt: TGTGCCAGCAGCTTGACCCAAGCGGTCAATGAGCAGTTCTTC
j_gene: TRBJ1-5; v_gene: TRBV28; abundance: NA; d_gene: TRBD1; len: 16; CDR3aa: CASSFGTGGEYQPQHF; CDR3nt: TGTGCCAGCAGTTTCGGGACAGGGGGTGAGTATCAGCCCCAGCATTTT
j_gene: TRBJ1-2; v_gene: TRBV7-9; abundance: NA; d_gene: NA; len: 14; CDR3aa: CASSPGAGFYGYTF; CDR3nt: TGTGCCAGCAGCCCAGGCGCAGGGTTTTATGGCTACACCTTC
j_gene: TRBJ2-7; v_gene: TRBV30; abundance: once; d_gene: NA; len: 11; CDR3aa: CAGWRGNEQYF; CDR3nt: TGTGCCGGGTGGAGAGGGAACGAGCAGTACTTC
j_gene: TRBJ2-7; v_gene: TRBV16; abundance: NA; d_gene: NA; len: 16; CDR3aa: CASSQYSMDSPYEQYF; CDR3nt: TGTGCCAGCAGCCAATACTCTATGGACAGCCCCTACGAGCAGTACTTC
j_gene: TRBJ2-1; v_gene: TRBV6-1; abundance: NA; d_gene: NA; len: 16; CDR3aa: CASSVVQVVGVNEQFF; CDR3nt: TGTGCCAGCAGTGTGGTACAGGTGGTGGGCGTCAATGAGCAGTTCTTC
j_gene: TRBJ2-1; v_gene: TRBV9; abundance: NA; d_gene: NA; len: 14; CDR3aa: CASSVGPRGNEQFF; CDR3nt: TGTGCCAGCAGCGTAGGACCTCGGGGCAATGAGCAGTTCTTC
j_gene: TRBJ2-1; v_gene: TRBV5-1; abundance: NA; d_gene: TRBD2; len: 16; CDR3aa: CASSLGSSGRLAGQFF; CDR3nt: TGCGCCAGCAGCTTGGGATCTAGCGGGAGGCTGGCGGGGCAGTTCTTC
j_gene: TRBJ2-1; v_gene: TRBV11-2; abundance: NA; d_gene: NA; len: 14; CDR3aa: CASSAAGPYNEQFF; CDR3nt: TGTGCCAGCAGCGCCGCGGGACCGTACAATGAGCAGTTCTTC
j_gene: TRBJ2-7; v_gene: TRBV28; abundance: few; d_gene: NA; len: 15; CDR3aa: CASSRTDRGTYEQYF; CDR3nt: TGTGCCAGCAGTAGGACCGACCGGGGGACCTACGAGCAGTACTTC
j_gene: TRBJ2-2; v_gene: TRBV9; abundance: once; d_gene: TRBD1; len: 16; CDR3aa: CASSGGQGLNTGELFF; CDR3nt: TGTGCCAGCAGCGGAGGACAGGGGCTAAACACCGGGGAGCTGTTTTTT
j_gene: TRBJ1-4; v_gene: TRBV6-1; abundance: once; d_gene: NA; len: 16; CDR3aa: CASSDPRVILSEKLFF; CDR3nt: TGTGCCAGCAGTGACCCCAGGGTTATTTTGAGCGAAAAACTGTTTTTT
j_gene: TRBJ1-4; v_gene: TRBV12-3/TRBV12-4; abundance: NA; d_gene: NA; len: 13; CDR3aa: CASTDNRDEKLFF; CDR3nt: TGTGCCAGCACGGACAATAGGGATGAAAAACTGTTTTTT
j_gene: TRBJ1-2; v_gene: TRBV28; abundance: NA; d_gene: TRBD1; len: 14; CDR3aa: CASFGQGRVYGYTF; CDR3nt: TGTGCCAGCTTCGGACAGGGGAGGGTGTATGGCTACACCTTC
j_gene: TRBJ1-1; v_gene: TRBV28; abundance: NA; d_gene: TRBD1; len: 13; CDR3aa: CASSPGTGTEAFF; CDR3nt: TGTGCCAGCAGTCCCGGGACAGGAACTGAAGCTTTCTTT